The next 10 T cell receptor beta chains were all read from a single sample in a study of T cell responses to AZD1222 COVID-19 vaccine. Measured with immunoSEQ multiplex PCR; TCRdb has only the in-frame clones, and not every one. The sample lists under 200,000 clones; 85% to 90% were seen once. The source was peripheral blood, collected on day 0 of AZD1222 vaccination. These receptors originate from an adult in good health.

The chain employs TRBV5-6 and TRBJ1-5; no clear D gene. Germline V gene lookup returns CDR1 SGHDT and CDR2 YYEEEE. The CDR3 sequence is 12 residues long. Trimming removed 3 bases from V and 4 bases from J, with 5 bases in between. CDR3 residues: CASSWGNQPQHF. The CDR3 nucleotides read TGTGCCAGCAGCTGGGGTAATCAGCCCCAGCATTTT.

The J gene is TRBJ1-5, the V gene TRBV6-5; 8 nucleotides align to TRBD1. Germline V gene data show CDR1 as MNHEY and CDR2 as SVGAGI. This CDR3 region has 13 residues. Unmatched junction bases numbered 2, after V lost 6 bases and J lost 4 bases. The CDR3 nucleotides are TGTGCCAGCAGCCGGACAGGGAATCAGCCCCAGCATTTT. Its translation is CASSRTGNQPQHF.

The J gene is TRBJ1-5, the V gene TRBV19; D may be TRBD1 (6 bases). This CDR3 contains 20 residues. Germline V gives CDR1 LNHDA, CDR2 SQIVND (reference sequence). V gave up 2 bases and J gave up 2 bases, with 25 bases separating them. CDR3 sequence reads: CASSIYPAGAPIIGNQPQHF. CDR3 in DNA: TGTGCCAGTAGTATATACCCCGCAGGGGCCCCGATCATCGGCAATCAGCCCCAGCATTTT.

V and J are TRBV28 and TRBJ1-1; tentatively, D is TRBD1 (6 bases). Germline CDR1 MDHEN, CDR2 SYDVKM. There are 14 residues in the CDR3. Trimming took off 2 bases at V and 4 bases at J, with 11 bases between the two ends. CDR3 coding DNA: TGTGCCAGCAGTTTACGCAGGGGAGGCACTGAAGCTTTCTTT. Its translation: CASSLRRGGTEAFF.

This clone came up a few times. This sequence joins TRBV29-1 and TRBJ1-2; TRBD1 is a possible D gene (6 bases). Germline values: CDR1 SQVTM, CDR2 ANQGSEA. Trimming left V 7 bases short and J 8 bases short, with 20 bases between. This CDR3 region has 13 residues. The DNA of the CDR3 is TGCAGCGCTGCGAGGGCAGGGGAGAGGGGCTACACCTTC. It encodes CSAARAGERGYTF.

This clone was seen a single time. The chain recombines TRBV18 with TRBJ1-2; D might be TRBD1 (6 bases). V lost 3 bases and J lost 2, with 13 bases in between. This CDR3 has 15 amino acids. Looked up from germline, CDR1 is KGHSH and CDR2 is LQKENI. This chain's CDR3 is CASSPQQGVNYGYTF. The CDR3 region has the DNA TGTGCCAGCTCACCCCAACAGGGAGTGAACTATGGCTACACCTTC.

V and J are TRBV7-9 and TRBJ1-1; D gene unclear. The CDR3 is made up of 14 amino acids. Trimming cost V 6 bases and J 4 bases, with 15 bases left between them. CDR1 is SEHNR and CDR2 is FQNEAQ in the germline V gene (reference sequence). CDR3 loop: CASSLMEGTTEAFF. The CDR3 DNA sequence: TGTGCCAGCAGTTTAATGGAGGGAACCACTGAAGCTTTCTTT.

This chain links TRBV9 with TRBJ1-5, with a weak D call TRBD1 (5 bases). CDR1 is SGDLS and CDR2 is YYNGEE in the germline V gene. The V end lost 2 bases, the J end lost 5 bases, and 5 bases lay between the germline ends. The CDR3 loop spans 12 amino acids. CDR3 bases: TGTGCCAGCAGCGTGGGGGATCAGCCCCAGCATTTT. As protein: CASSVGDQPQHF.

J is TRBJ2-1 and V is TRBV6-5, with TRBD2 as a possible D gene (7 bases). Trimming took off 0 bases at V and 13 bases at J, with 16 bases between the two ends. The germline CDR1 and CDR2 sequences are MNHEY and SVGAGI. The CDR3 runs to 14 residues. The CDR3 loop is CASSYSGGLKNQFF. The DNA for the CDR3 is TGTGCCAGCAGTTACTCCGGGGGGCTAAAGAACCAGTTCTTC.

The rearrangement links TRBV5-1 to TRBJ1-1; D call uncertain. Germline CDR1 SGHRS, CDR2 YFSETQ. Trimming removed 3 bases at V and 4 bases at J, with 13 bases between. The CDR3 has 14 amino acids. CDR3 DNA: TGCGCCAGCAGCTCCCGACTGTCTACCACTGAAGCTTTCTTT. This codes for CASSSRLSTTEAFF.